This entry is about one T cell receptor beta chain. Its antigen is not known. The sample comes from a study of T cell responses to AZD1222 COVID-19 vaccine. Generated by immunoSEQ multiplex PCR, the TCRdb table keeps only in-frame clones and is missing some. The table has roughly 120,000 clones, about 86% seen once. Germline CDR1 and CDR2: KGHDR and SFDVKD. The CDR3 contains 16 residues. The V gene lost 2 bases and the J gene lost 6 bases, with 16 bases spanning the gap. Study conclusions and caveats: Two doses of AZD1222 preceded a rise in Spike-specific TCR breadth and depth. Among the donors, most were white British and more were female, and clonal diversity was possibly underestimated. Only a handful of people who got AZD1222 tested seropositive at baseline. Without day 14 samples, only post-peak T cell repertoires were studied.

This TCR was recovered from an adult who received the AZD1222 COVID-19 vaccine. The sequencing here drew on peripheral blood, taken 28 days after the second AZD1222 dose. V is TRBV24-1 and J is TRBJ1-5, with a possible D match to TRBD1 (5 bases). CDR3 nucleotide sequence: TGTGCCACCAGTGATTCGTGGACTGGGGGGTTTCAGCCCCAGCATTTT. Protein product: CATSDSWTGGFQPQHF.